This T cell receptor (beta chain) derives from a study of blood T cells in healthy people across ages. Broader study findings: A strong correlation was seen between TCR beta diversity and naive T cell percentage. Higher diversity, along with more naive CD4+ cells, distinguished long-lived donors from aged donors. Researchers judged that diversity estimates from one million T cells fell short of true values.

Of note for this clonotype: Its antigen remains unknown.

Trimming removed 4 bases at V and 2 bases at J, with 9 bases between. The CDR3 contains 14 residues. Germline-derived CDR1 and CDR2 are LGHDT and YNNKEL (reference sequence). A second PCR of about 6 to 11 cycles used a sample-barcoded 5' primer and a J-beta primer mix. One entry per CDR3 protein results from TCRdb running MiXCR on the 5' RACE reads. The sample lists roughly 700,000 distinct CDR3 sequences, 49% occurring once. Whenever a sample was processed, at least 6.5 million PBMCs were isolated. Sequenced: blood. The genes are TRBV3-1 and TRBJ2-1, with a weak D call TRBD2 (6 bases). This sequence originates from a woman in her fifties or sixties in good health. The CDR3 is CASSRRGTYNEQFF. In DNA, the CDR3 is TGTGCCAGCAGCCGCCGGGGGACCTACAATGAGCAGTTCTTC.